This is a list of T cell receptor beta chains from one sample in a study of breast tumors, draining lymph nodes, adjacent tissues. TCRdb re-called the multiplex PCR reads through MiXCR, storing one row per CDR3 protein. Of more than 15,000 distinct CDR3 sequences listed, less than 75% were seen once; the top ten hold 15% to 20%. The sample comprised tumor-adjacent breast tissue. These receptors all come from a female donor with breast cancer. Some clones in this sample may be carry-over from other donors' samples. Both conserved end residues are part of each CDR3. A D gene is named only where the DNA matches it firmly. Expanded clones get a size class; other rows say once, few or many, or leave the size out.

d_gene,v_gene,j_gene,abundance,CDR3nt,CDR3aa
TRBD1,TRBV9,TRBJ1-6,medium-sized,TGTGCCAGCAGTCGACCGGGACAGGGTAATTCACCCCTCCACTTT,CASSRPGQGNSPLHF
NA,TRBV30,TRBJ1-3,few,TGTGCCTGGAGTGTACCTGGACTGAGCTCTGGAAACACCATATATTTT,CAWSVPGLSSGNTIYF
NA,TRBV20-1,TRBJ1-1,many,TGCAGTGTCGGCCACAGCGCCTACTGGTCTGAAGCTTTCTTT,CSVGHSAYWSEAFF
TRBD1,TRBV24-1,TRBJ2-7,NA,TGTGCCACCAGTGATCGGACAGGGGGGAACGAGCAGTACTTC,CATSDRTGGNEQYF
NA,TRBV20-1,TRBJ2-5,NA,TGCAGTGCCCAGGACTTTGGAGAGACCCAGTACTTC,CSAQDFGETQYF
NA,TRBV9,TRBJ1-2,once,TGTGCCAGCAGCGTAGGACAGAGGGGAGGCTACACCTTC,CASSVGQRGGYTF
TRBD2,TRBV6-5,TRBJ2-6,many,TGTGCCAGCAGCCGACTAGCGGGGGACTCTGGGGCCAACGTCCTGACTTTC,CASSRLAGDSGANVLTF
NA,TRBV5-1,TRBJ1-3,NA,TGCGCCAGCAGCGCCGATGCGGGGGGAACTGGAAACACCATATATTTT,CASSADAGGTGNTIYF
TRBD1,TRBV2,TRBJ1-6,medium-sized,TGTGCCAGCAGTCTGACAGGGAGCAATTCACCCCTCCACTTT,CASSLTGSNSPLHF
NA,TRBV10-2,TRBJ1-5,NA,TGCGCCAGCAGTGAGGCGGGGGGGGGTCAGCCCCAGCATTTT,CASSEAGGGQPQHF
NA,TRBV7-3,TRBJ1-2,medium-sized,TGTGCCAGCAGCCGCGATATGAACTATGGCTACACCTTC,CASSRDMNYGYTF
NA,TRBV2,TRBJ2-7,NA,TGTGCCAGCAGGGAGATCTACGAGCAGTACTTC,CASREIYEQYF
TRBD1,TRBV5-1,TRBJ1-2,NA,TGCGCCAGCAGCTACCGGGACAGTAACTATGGCTACACCTTC,CASSYRDSNYGYTF
NA,TRBV5-1,TRBJ1-3,NA,TGCGCCAGCAGCCATGCGTCGGGGTCTGGAAACACCATATATTTT,CASSHASGSGNTIYF
NA,TRBV20-1,TRBJ1-5,NA,TGCAGTGCTAGACCGTATAGCAATCAGCCCCAGCATTTT,CSARPYSNQPQHF
NA,TRBV4-3,TRBJ2-1,many,TGCGCCAGCAGCCAAGAATACAATGAGTACAATGAGCAGTTCTTC,CASSQEYNEYNEQFF
NA,TRBV10-3,TRBJ2-1,NA,TGTGCCATCAGTGATAGTCAACACAATGAGCAGTTCTTC,CAISDSQHNEQFF
TRBD1,TRBV7-6,TRBJ2-7,NA,TGTGCCAGCAGCTTAGCGGCGACAGGGGTCTACGAGCAGTACTTC,CASSLAATGVYEQYF
TRBD1,TRBV20-1,TRBJ1-1,many,TGCAGTGCTAGTCCGACAGGGGGCACTGAAGCTTTCTTT,CSASPTGGTEAFF
TRBD2,TRBV14,TRBJ2-5,medium-sized,TGTGCCAGCAGCTATCAGCGGGGGCCATCGGGGACCCAGTACTTC,CASSYQRGPSGTQYF
NA,TRBV2,TRBJ1-1,NA,TGTGCCAGCAGTGACCATTCCACTGGAGCTTTCTTC,CASSDHSTGAFF
TRBD1,TRBV5-4,TRBJ1-2,NA,TGTGCCAGCAGCTTACGGCTCGACAGGGCGGACAACGGCTACACCTTC,CASSLRLDRADNGYTF
NA,TRBV7-2,TRBJ2-5,NA,TGTGCCAGCAGCCGAGATTTTGAGACCCAGTACTTC,CASSRDFETQYF
NA,TRBV2,TRBJ2-3,many,TGTGCCAGCATTGCCGGGTCAGATACGCAGTATTTT,CASIAGSDTQYF
NA,TRBV20-1,TRBJ1-3,NA,TGCAGTGCTGACGACACGGCTGGAAACACCATATATTTT,CSADDTAGNTIYF
TRBD1,TRBV6-2/TRBV6-3,TRBJ1-6,many,TGTGCCAGCAGTCCGGGACAGGTCTCGAATTCACCCCTCCACTTT,CASSPGQVSNSPLHF
NA,TRBV7-6,TRBJ2-2,many,TGTGCCAGCGGCCGGGCCAACACCGGGGAGCTGTTTTTT,CASGRANTGELFF